These T cell receptor beta chains were read from a single sample in a study of T cell changes during pregnancy in multiple sclerosis. The method was immunoSEQ multiplex PCR; TCRdb's version includes in-frame clones alone and lacks a portion of them. The sample contains 65,000 to 75,000 clones, about 93% of which appear only once. The sample consisted of peripheral blood, taken in the third trimester of pregnancy. The receptors were sampled from a female donor in good health, enrolled as a control in a pregnancy study. CDR3s include the opening cysteine and the closing phenylalanine or tryptophan. D genes are given only for firm matches. Only some rows state a clone size, as once, few, many or a class for expanded clones.

V gene,D gene,clone size,J gene,CDR3 protein,CDR3 DNA
TRBV7-2,-,few,TRBJ1-1,CASSLGHNTEAFF,TGTGCCAGCAGCCTCGGACACAACACTGAAGCTTTCTTT
TRBV5-4,-,once,TRBJ1-2,CASSPQTENYGYTF,TGTGCCAGCAGCCCCCAGACAGAAAACTATGGCTACACCTTC
TRBV9,TRBD2,-,TRBJ2-3,CASSVGKGLAGGDTDTQYF,TGTGCCAGCAGCGTAGGGAAGGGACTAGCGGGGGGAGACACAGATACGCAGTATTTT
TRBV27,TRBD1,-,TRBJ2-7,CASKGQGYEQYF,TGTGCCAGCAAGGGACAGGGGTACGAGCAGTACTTC
TRBV9,-,-,TRBJ1-1,CASSARGLMNTEAFF,TGTGCCAGCAGCGCTAGGGGCCTCATGAACACTGAAGCTTTCTTT
TRBV25-1,-,-,TRBJ1-1,CASSEYGNTEAFF,TGTGCCAGCAGTGAATACGGGAACACTGAAGCTTTCTTT
TRBV5-1,-,-,TRBJ1-6,CASSQWRGLNSPLHF,TGCGCCAGCAGCCAATGGAGGGGCCTAAATTCACCCCTCCACTTT
TRBV28,-,-,TRBJ2-5,CASSPPGGLETQYF,TGTGCCAGCAGTCCGCCCGGGGGGCTTGAGACCCAGTACTTC
TRBV4-3,TRBD2,-,TRBJ2-2,CASSQLILGGAGELFF,TGCGCCAGCAGCCAGCTAATATTGGGGGGGGCCGGGGAGCTGTTTTTT
TRBV19,-,-,TRBJ2-3,CASSRGTDTQYF,TGTGCCAGTAGTAGAGGCACAGATACGCAGTATTTT
TRBV6-5,TRBD1,-,TRBJ2-3,CASSTGTGRADTQYF,TGTGCCAGCAGTACCGGGACAGGAAGAGCGGATACGCAGTATTTT
TRBV19,TRBD1,-,TRBJ2-4,CASRGTGKNIQYF,TGTGCCAGTAGGGGGACAGGGAAAAACATTCAGTACTTC
TRBV25-1,-,-,TRBJ2-1,CASTSGVSYNEQFF,TGTGCCAGCACCAGCGGAGTCTCCTACAATGAGCAGTTCTTC
TRBV4-1,-,-,TRBJ1-2,CASSQGGQPAPYTF,TGCGCCAGCAGCCAAGGGGGGCAGCCCGCTCCCTACACCTTC
TRBV4-3,TRBD2,-,TRBJ2-7,CASSQEFAGAYEQYF,TGCGCCAGCAGCCAAGAATTCGCGGGAGCCTACGAGCAGTACTTC
TRBV7-2,-,once,TRBJ2-3,CASSSEGDTQYF,TGTGCCAGCAGCTCCGAGGGTGATACGCAGTATTTT
TRBV27,-,-,TRBJ2-7,CASNGGSYEQYF,TGTGCCAGCAATGGCGGCTCCTACGAGCAGTACTTC
TRBV5-4,-,-,TRBJ2-3,CASSQYPDTQYF,TGTGCCAGCAGCCAGTATCCAGATACGCAGTATTTT
TRBV4-1,TRBD1,once,TRBJ1-5,CASSQAGQGIKPQHF,TGCGCCAGCAGCCAAGCTGGACAGGGAATAAAGCCCCAGCATTTT
TRBV7-2,-,-,TRBJ1-2,CASSLEGDGYTF,TGTGCCAGCAGCTTAGAAGGGGATGGCTACACCTTC
TRBV7-2,TRBD2,-,TRBJ2-3,CASSRSMSGGTNTQYF,TGTGCCAGCAGTCGAAGCATGAGCGGGGGTACCAACACGCAGTATTTT
TRBV5-1,-,once,TRBJ1-2,CASIPGLSNYGYTF,TGCGCCAGCATCCCGGGACTCTCAAACTATGGCTACACCTTC
TRBV6-5,TRBD1,-,TRBJ1-6,CASRRDRADSPLHF,TGTGCCAGCAGACGGGACAGGGCGGACTCACCCCTCCACTTT
TRBV13,TRBD1,-,TRBJ1-2,CATPRQGAGGYTF,TGTGCCACCCCCAGACAGGGGGCCGGGGGCTACACCTTC
TRBV29-1,-,-,TRBJ1-2,CSVRAPVEGYGYTF,TGCAGCGTCCGGGCCCCGGTCGAGGGCTATGGCTACACCTTC
TRBV9,-,-,TRBJ1-2,CASSQGVPYGYTF,TGTGCCAGCAGCCAAGGGGTTCCCTATGGCTACACCTTC
TRBV7-6,-,-,TRBJ2-2,CASSPKTGELFF,TGTGCCAGCAGCCCTAAAACCGGGGAGCTGTTTTTT
TRBV5-4,TRBD1,-,TRBJ1-1,CASSLETGINTEAFF,TGTGCCAGCAGCTTGGAGACAGGGATCAACACTGAAGCTTTCTTT
TRBV5-1,TRBD2,-,TRBJ2-7,CASSLVAGAGGYEQYF,TGCGCCAGCAGCTTGGTAGCGGGAGCAGGAGGCTACGAGCAGTACTTC
TRBV27,TRBD2,-,TRBJ2-3,CANGLAGEKTQYF,TGTGCCAACGGACTAGCGGGGGAGAAAACGCAGTATTTT
TRBV10-3,TRBD1,-,TRBJ1-2,CAIAGTALTYGYTF,TGTGCCATCGCCGGGACAGCCTTAACCTATGGCTACACCTTC
TRBV7-2,TRBD2,-,TRBJ2-3,CASSRRTSGGDTQYF,TGTGCCAGCAGCCGCCGGACTAGCGGGGGCGATACGCAGTATTTT
TRBV30,-,once,TRBJ2-2,CAWMELLRDTGELFF,TGTGCCTGGATGGAATTGCTCCGGGACACCGGGGAGCTGTTTTTT